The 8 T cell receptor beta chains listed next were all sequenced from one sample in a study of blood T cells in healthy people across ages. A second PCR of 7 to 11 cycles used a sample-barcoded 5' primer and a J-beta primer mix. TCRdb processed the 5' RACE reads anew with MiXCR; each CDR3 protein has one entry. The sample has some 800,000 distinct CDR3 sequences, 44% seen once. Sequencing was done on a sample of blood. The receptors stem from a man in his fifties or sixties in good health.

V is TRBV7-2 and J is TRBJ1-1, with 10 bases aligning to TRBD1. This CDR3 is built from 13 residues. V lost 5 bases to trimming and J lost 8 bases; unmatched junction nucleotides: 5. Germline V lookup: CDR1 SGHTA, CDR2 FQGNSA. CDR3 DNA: TGTGCCAGCAGCAAGGGGACAGGGGTCGAAGCTTTCTTT. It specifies CASSKGTGVEAFF.

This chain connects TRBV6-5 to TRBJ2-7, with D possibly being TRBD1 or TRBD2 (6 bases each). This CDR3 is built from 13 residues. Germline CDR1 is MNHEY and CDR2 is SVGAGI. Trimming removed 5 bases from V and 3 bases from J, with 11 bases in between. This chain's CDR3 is CASSRGANYEQYF. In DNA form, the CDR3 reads TGTGCCAGCAGTAGGGGGGCTAACTACGAGCAGTACTTC.

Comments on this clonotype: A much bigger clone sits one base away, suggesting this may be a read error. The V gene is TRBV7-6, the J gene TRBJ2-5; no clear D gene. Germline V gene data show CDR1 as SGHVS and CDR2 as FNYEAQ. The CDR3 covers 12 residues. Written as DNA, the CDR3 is TGTGCCAGCGGCTTAGCAGAAGAGACCCAGTACTTC. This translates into CASGLAEETQYF.

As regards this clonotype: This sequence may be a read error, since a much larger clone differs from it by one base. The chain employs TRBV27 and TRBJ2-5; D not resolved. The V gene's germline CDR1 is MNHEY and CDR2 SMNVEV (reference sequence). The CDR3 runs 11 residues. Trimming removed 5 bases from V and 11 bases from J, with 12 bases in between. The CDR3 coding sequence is TGTGCCAGCAGTAAAGCCTCTGAGCAGTACTTC. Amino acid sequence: CASSKASEQYF.

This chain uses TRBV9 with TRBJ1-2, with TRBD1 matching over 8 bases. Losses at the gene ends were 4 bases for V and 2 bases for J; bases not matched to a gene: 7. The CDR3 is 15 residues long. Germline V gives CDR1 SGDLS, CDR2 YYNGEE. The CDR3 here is CASSRGQGGNYGYTF. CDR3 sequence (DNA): TGTGCCAGCAGCCGAGGACAGGGAGGAAACTATGGCTACACCTTC. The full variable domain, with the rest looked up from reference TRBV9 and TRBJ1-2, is DSGVTQTPKHLITATGQRVTLRCSPRSGDLSVYWYQQSLDQGLQFLIQYYNGEERAKGNILERFSAQQFPDLHSELNLSSLELGDSALYFCASSRGQGGNYGYTFGSGTRLTVV.

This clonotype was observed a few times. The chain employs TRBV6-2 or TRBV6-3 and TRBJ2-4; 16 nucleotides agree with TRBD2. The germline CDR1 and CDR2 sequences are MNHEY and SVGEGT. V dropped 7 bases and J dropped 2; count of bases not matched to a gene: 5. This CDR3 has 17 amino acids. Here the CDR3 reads CASKGLAGGGTKNIQYF. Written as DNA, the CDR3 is TGTGCCAGCAAGGGACTAGCGGGGGGGGGAACCAAAAACATTCAGTACTTC.

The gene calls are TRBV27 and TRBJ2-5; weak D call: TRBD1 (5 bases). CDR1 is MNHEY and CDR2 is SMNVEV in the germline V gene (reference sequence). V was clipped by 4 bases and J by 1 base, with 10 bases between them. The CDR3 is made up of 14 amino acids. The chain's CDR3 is CASSSYRSQETQYF. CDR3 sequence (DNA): TGTGCCAGCAGTTCCTACAGGTCCCAAGAGACCCAGTACTTC.

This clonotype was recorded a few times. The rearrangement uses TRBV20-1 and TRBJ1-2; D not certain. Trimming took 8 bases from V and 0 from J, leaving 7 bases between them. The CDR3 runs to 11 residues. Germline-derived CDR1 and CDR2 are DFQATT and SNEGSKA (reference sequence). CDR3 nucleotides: TGCAGTTTACTAGCTAACTATGGCTACACCTTC. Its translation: CSLLANYGYTF.